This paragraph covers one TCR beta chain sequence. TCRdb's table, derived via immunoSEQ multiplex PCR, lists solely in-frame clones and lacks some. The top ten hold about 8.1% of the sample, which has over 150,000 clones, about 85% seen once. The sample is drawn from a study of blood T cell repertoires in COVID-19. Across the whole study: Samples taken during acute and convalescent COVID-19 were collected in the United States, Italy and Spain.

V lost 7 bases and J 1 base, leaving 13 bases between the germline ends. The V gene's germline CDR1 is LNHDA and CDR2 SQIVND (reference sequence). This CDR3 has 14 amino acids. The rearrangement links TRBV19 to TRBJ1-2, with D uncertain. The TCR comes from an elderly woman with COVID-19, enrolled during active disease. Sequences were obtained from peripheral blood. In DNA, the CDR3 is TGTGCCAGTAACCGGGAGAAAAATAACTATGGCTACACCTTC. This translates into CASNREKNNYGYTF.